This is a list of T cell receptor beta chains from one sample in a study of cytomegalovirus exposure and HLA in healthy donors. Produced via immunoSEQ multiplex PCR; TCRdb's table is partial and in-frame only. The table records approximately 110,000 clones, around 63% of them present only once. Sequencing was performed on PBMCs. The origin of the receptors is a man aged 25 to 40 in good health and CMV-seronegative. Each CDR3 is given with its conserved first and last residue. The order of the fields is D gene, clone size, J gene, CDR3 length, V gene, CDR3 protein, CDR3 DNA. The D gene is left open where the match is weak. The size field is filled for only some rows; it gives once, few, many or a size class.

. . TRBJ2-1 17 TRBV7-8 CASSSRIGVVAYNEQFF TGTGCCAGCAGCTCCCGTATAGGGGTAGTAGCCTACAATGAGCAGTTCTTC
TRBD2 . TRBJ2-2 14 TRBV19 CASSGGLATGELFF TGTGCCAGTAGTGGGGGACTAGCGACCGGGGAGCTGTTTTTT
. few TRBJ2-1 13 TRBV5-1 CASSLGGVNEQFF TGCGCCAGCAGCTTAGGGGGGGTCAATGAGCAGTTCTTC
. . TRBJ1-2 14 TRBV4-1 CASSQGDTTAGYTF TGCGCCAGCAGCCAAGGGGACACCACTGCGGGCTACACCTTC
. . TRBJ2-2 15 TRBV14 CASSHWAGSTGELFF TGTGCCAGCAGCCATTGGGCAGGGTCCACCGGGGAGCTGTTTTTT
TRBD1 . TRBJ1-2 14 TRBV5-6 CASSTNRGRYGYTF TGTGCCAGCAGCACTAACAGGGGGCGTTATGGCTACACCTTC
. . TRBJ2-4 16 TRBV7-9 CASSLGGVLAKNIQYF TGTGCCAGCAGCTTAGGGGGGGTTCTAGCCAAAAACATTCAGTACTTC
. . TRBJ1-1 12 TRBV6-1 CASTMNWEGAFF TGTGCCAGCACCATGAACTGGGAGGGAGCTTTCTTT
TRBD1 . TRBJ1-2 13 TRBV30 CAWSIGQGYGYTF TGTGCCTGGAGCATCGGACAGGGCTATGGCTACACCTTC
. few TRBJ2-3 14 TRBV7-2 CASSLDYSSDTQYF TGTGCCAGCAGCTTAGACTATAGCTCAGATACGCAGTATTTT
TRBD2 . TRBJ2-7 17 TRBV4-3 CASSHRLAGDGSYEQYF TGCGCCAGCAGCCATAGACTAGCGGGAGATGGGTCCTACGAGCAGTACTTC
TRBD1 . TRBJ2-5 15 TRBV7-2 CASSSNRGLQETQYF TGTGCCAGCAGCTCAAACAGGGGGTTGCAGGAGACCCAGTACTTC
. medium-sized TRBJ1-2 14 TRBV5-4 CASSPGEPNYGYTF TGTGCCAGCAGCCCGGGGGAACCTAACTATGGCTACACCTTC
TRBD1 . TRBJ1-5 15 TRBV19 CASSIGTGRNQPQHF TGTGCCAGTAGTATCGGGACAGGGAGGAATCAGCCCCAGCATTTT
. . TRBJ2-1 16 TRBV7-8 CASSLGVAGSYNEQFF TGTGCCAGCAGCTTAGGTGTAGCCGGCTCCTACAATGAGCAGTTCTTC
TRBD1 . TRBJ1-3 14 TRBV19 CATKRTGGGNTIYF TGTGCCACCAAGAGGACAGGAGGTGGAAACACCATATATTTT